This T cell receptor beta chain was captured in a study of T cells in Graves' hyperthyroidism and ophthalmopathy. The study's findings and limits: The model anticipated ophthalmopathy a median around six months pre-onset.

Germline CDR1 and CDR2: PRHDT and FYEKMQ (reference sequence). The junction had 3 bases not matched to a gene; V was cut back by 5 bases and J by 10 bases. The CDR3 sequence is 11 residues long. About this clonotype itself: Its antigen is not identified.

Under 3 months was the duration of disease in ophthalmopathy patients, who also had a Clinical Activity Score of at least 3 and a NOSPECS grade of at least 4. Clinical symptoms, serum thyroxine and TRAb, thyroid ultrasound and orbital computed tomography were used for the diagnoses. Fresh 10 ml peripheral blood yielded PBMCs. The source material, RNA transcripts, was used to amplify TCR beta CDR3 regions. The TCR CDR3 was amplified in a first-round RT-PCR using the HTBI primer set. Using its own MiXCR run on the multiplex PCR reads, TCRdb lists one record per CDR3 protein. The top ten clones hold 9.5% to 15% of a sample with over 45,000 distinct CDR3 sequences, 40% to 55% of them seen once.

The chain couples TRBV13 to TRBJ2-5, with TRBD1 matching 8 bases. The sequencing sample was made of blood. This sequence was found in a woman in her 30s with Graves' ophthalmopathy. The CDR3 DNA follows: TGTGCCAGCAGCCAGACAGGGGACCAGTACTTC. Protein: CASSQTGDQYF.